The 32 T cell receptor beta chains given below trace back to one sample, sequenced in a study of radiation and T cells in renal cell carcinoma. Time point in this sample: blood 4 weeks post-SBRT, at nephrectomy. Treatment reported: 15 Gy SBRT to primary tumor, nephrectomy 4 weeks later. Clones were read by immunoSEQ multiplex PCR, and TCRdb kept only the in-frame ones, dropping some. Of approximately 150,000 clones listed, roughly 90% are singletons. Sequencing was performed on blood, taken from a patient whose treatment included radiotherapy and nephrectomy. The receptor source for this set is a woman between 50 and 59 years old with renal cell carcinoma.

This CDR3 is CASSQLEFMRNEQFF. The CDR3 coding sequence is TGCGCCAGCAGCCAGTTGGAATTTATGAGGAATGAGCAGTTCTTC. The V call is TRBV4-3, the J call TRBJ2-1; D unclear. The CDR3 runs to 15 residues. The germline V gene encodes CDR1 LGHNA and CDR2 YSLEER. V was trimmed by 3 bases and J by 7 bases, leaving 16 bases between them.

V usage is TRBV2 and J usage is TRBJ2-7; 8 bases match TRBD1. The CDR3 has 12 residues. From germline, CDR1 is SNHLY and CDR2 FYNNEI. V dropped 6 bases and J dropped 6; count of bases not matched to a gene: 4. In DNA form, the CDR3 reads TGTGCCAGCAGCCGGACAGGGTCCGAGCAGTACTTC. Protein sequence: CASSRTGSEQYF.

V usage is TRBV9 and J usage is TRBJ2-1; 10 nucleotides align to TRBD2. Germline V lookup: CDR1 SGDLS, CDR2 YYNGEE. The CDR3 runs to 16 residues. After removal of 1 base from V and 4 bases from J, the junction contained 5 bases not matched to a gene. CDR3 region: CASSVTGTSAYNEQFF. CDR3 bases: TGTGCCAGCAGCGTAACCGGGACTAGCGCATACAATGAGCAGTTCTTC.

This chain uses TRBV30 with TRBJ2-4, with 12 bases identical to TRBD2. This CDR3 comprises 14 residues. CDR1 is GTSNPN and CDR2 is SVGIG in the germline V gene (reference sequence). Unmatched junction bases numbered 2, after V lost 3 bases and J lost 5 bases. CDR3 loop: CAWRLAGGQNIQYF. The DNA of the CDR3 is TGTGCCTGGAGGCTAGCGGGGGGGCAAAACATTCAGTACTTC.

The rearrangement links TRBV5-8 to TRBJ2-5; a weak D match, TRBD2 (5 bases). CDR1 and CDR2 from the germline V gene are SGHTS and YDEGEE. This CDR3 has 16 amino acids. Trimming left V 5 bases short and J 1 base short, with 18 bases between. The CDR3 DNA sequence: TGTGCCAGCAGAACCACTAGACCAGTGACCCAAGAGACCCAGTACTTC. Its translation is CASRTTRPVTQETQYF.

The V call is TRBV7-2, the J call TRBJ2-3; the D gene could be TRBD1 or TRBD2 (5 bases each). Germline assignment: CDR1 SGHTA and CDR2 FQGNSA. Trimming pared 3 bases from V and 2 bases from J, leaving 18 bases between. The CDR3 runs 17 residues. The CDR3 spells CASSFPTEGTDTDTQYF. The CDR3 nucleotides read TGTGCCAGCAGCTTCCCGACAGAGGGGACCGACACAGATACGCAGTATTTT.

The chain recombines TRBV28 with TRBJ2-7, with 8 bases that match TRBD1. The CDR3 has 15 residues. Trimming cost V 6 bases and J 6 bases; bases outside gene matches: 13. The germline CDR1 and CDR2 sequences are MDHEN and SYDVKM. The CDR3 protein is CASSRRAGGLSEQYF. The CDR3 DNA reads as TGTGCCAGCAGCCGCCGGGCAGGGGGCCTCTCCGAGCAGTACTTC.

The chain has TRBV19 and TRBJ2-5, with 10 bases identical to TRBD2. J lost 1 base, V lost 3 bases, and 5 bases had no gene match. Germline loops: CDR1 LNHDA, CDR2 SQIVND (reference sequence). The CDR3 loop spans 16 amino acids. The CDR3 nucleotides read TGTGCCAGTAGTATGGCCCTAGCGGGGGTCCAAGAGACCCAGTACTTC. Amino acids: CASSMALAGVQETQYF. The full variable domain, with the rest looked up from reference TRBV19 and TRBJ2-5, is DGGITQSPKYLFRKEGQNVTLSCEQNLNHDAMYWYRQDPGQGLRLIYYSQIVNDFQKGDIAEGYSVSREKKESFPLTVTSAQKNPTAFYLCASSMALAGVQETQYFGPGTRLLVL.

The CDR3, as DNA: TGTGCCAGCAGCTTACGGGGCGGGAGTGGGAGCGTTGAGCAGTTCTTC. It codes for CASSLRGGSGSVEQFF. This chain connects TRBV7-2 to TRBJ2-1, with 7 bases lining up with TRBD2. The V gene's germline CDR1 is SGHTA and CDR2 FQGNSA. V lost 2 bases and J lost 9; bases outside the gene matches: 13. This CDR3 is 16 amino acids long.

The CDR3 DNA sequence: TGTGCCAGCAGCTTGGTGGGACTAGACCTCACAGATACGCAGTATTTT. Protein product: CASSLVGLDLTDTQYF. The chain recombines TRBV5-6 with TRBJ2-3, with 8 bases fitting TRBD2. Trimming cost V 0 bases and J 2 bases; bases outside gene matches: 5. There are 16 residues in the CDR3. Germline V gives CDR1 SGHDT, CDR2 YYEEEE.

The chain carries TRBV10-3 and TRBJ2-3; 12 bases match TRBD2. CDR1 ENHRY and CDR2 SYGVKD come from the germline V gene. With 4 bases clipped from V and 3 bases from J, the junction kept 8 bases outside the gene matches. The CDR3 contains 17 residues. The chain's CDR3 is CAISAASGGAQTDTQYF. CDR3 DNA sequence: TGTGCCATCAGTGCCGCTAGCGGGGGGGCTCAGACAGATACGCAGTATTTT.

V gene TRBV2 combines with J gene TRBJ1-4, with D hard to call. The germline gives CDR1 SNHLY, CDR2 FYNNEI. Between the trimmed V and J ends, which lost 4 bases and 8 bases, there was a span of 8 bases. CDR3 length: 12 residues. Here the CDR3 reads CASSGTGEKLFF. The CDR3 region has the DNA TGTGCCAGCAGTGGGACCGGGGAAAAACTGTTTTTT.

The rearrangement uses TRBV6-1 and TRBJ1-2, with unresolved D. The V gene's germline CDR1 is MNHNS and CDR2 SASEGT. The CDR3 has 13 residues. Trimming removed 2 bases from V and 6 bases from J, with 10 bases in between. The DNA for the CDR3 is TGTGCCAGCAGTGAATTAGGTCTTGATGGCTACACCTTC. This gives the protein CASSELGLDGYTF.

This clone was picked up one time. The CDR3 loop is CASSSSRAGRSGANVLTF. As DNA, the CDR3 is TGTGCCAGCAGCTCGTCCCGGGCCGGGAGGAGTGGGGCCAACGTCCTGACTTTC. V and J are TRBV5-4 and TRBJ2-6, with 7 nucleotides matching TRBD2. The V gene end was trimmed by 3 bases and the J gene end by 3 bases; junction bases not matched to a gene: 12. The CDR3 length is 18 residues. Per the germline V gene, CDR1 is SGHNT and CDR2 is YYREEE (reference sequence).

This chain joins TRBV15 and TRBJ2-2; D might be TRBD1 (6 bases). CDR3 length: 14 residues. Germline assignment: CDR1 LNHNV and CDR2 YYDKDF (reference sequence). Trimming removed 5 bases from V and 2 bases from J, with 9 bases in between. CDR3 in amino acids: CATSLQGNTGELFF. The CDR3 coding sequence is TGTGCCACCAGCCTACAGGGTAACACCGGGGAGCTGTTTTTT.

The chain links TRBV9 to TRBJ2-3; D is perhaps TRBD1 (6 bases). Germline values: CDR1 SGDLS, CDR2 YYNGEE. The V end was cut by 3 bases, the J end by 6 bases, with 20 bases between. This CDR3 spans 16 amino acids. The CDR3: CASSEDSINGFDTQYF. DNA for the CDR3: TGTGCCAGCAGCGAGGACAGTATCAACGGGTTCGATACGCAGTATTTT.

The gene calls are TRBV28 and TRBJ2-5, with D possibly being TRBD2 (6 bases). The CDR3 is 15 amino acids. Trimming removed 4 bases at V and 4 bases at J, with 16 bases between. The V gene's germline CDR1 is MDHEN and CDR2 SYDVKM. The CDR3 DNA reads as TGTGCCAGCAGTTCCTCGGTGACTAGTCCAGAGACCCAGTACTTC. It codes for CASSSSVTSPETQYF.

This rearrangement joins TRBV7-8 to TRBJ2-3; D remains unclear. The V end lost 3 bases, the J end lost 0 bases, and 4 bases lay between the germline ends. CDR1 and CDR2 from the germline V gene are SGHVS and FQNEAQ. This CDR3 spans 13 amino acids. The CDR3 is CASSLDSTDTQYF. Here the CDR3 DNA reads TGTGCCAGCAGCTTGGATAGCACAGATACGCAGTATTTT.

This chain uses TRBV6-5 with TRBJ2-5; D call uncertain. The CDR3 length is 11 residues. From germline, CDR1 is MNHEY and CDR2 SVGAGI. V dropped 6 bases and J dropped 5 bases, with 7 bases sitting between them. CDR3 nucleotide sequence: TGTGCCAGCAGCACCGGGGAGACCCAGTACTTC. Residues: CASSTGETQYF.

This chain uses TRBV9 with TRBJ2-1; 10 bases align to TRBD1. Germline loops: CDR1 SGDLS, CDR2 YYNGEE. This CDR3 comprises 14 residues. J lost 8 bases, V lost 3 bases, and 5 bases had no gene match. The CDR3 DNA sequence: TGTGCCAGCAGCGCAGGGACAGGGGTCCATGAGCAGTTCTTC. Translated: CASSAGTGVHEQFF.

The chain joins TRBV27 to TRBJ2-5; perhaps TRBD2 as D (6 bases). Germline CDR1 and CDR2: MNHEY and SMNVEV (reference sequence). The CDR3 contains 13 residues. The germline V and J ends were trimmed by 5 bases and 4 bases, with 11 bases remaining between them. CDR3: CASSRSGPETQYF. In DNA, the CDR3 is TGTGCCAGCAGTCGGAGCGGGCCAGAGACCCAGTACTTC.

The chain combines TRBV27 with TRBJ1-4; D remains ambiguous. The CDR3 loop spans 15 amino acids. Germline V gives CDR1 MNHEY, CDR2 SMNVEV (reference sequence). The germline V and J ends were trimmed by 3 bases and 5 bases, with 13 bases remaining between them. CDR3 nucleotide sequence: TGTGCCAGCAGTTTTAGGATGAATATGAATGAAAAACTGTTTTTT. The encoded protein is CASSFRMNMNEKLFF.

The CDR3 coding sequence is TGTGCCTGGTCACCAGACTCCTACGAGCAGTACTTC. This sequence encodes CAWSPDSYEQYF. The V gene is TRBV30, the J gene TRBJ2-7; D not certain. Germline V gene sequence: CDR1 GTSNPN, CDR2 SVGIG (reference sequence). The CDR3 consists of 12 residues. Trimming left V 5 bases short and J 0 bases short, with 8 bases between.

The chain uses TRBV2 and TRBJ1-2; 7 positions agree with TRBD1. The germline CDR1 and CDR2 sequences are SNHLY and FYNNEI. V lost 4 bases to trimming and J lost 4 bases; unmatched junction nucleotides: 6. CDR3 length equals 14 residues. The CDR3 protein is CASSAEGAGYGYTF. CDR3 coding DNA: TGTGCCAGCAGTGCCGAGGGGGCTGGCTATGGCTACACCTTC.

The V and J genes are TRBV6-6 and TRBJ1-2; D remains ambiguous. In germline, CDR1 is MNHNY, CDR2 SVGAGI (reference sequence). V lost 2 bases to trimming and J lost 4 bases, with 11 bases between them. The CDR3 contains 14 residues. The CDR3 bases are TGTGCCAGCAGTTACGAACCGTCCTTCTATGGCTACACCTTC. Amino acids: CASSYEPSFYGYTF.

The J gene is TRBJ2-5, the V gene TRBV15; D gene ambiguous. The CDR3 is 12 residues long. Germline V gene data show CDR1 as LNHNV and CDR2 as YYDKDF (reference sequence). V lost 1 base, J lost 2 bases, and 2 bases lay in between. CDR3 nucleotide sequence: TGTGCCACCAGCAGAGTACAAGAGACCCAGTACTTC. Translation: CATSRVQETQYF.

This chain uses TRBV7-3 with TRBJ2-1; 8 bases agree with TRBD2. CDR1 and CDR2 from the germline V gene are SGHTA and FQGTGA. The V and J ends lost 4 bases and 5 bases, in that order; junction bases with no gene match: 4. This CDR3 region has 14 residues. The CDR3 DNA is TGTGCCAGCAGCTCCCTCGGGGGGGACAATGAGCAGTTCTTC. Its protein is CASSSLGGDNEQFF.

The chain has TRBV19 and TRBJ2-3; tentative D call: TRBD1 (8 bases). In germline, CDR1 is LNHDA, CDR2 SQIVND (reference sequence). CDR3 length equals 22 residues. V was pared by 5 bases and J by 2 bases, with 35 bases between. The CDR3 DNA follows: TGTGCCAGTAGTCATTTCTACCGGGACAGGACGTACGCGGGAGAGTTCACAGATACGCAGTATTTT. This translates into CASSHFYRDRTYAGEFTDTQYF.

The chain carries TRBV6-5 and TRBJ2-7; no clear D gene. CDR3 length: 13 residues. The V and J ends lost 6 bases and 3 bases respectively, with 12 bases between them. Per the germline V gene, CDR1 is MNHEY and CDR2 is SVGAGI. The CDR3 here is CASSPRVHYEQYF. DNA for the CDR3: TGTGCCAGCAGCCCCCGGGTGCACTACGAGCAGTACTTC.

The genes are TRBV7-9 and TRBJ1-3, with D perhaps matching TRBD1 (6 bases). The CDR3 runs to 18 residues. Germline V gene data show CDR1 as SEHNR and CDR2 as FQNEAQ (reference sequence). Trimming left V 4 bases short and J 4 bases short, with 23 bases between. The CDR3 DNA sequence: TGTGCCAGCAGCTCCCTTTCGGGGGGCAGCGCGTCAGGAAACACCATATATTTT. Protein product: CASSSLSGGSASGNTIYF.

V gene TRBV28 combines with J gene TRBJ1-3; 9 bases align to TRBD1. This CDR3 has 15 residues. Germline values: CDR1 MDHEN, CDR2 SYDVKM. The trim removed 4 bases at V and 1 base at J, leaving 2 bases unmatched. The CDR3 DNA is TGTGCCAGCAGTTCAGGGACAGGGTCTGGAAACACCATATATTTT. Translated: CASSSGTGSGNTIYF.

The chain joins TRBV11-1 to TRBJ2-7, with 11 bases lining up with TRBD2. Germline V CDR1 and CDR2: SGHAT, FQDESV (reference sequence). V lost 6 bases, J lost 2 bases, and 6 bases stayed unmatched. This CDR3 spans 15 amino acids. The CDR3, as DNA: TGTGCCAGCAGATCGGGACTAGCGGAGGCCTACGAGCAGTACTTC. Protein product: CASRSGLAEAYEQYF.